Each of the 8 T cell receptor beta chains below was sequenced from the same sample in a study of PD-L1 blockade in urothelial cancer. Assay used: immunoSEQ multiplex PCR; TCRdb lists only in-frame clones, some missing. The sample holds about 37,000 clones, roughly four fifths seen once. The sample in question was PBMCs, obtained around atezolizumab (anti-PD-L1) treatment. These receptors came from a man aged 55-75 years with urothelial cancer.

The CDR3 spells CASSVGTSNTGELFF. The CDR3 DNA follows: TGTGCCAGCAGCGTCGGGACATCGAACACCGGGGAGCTGTTTTTT. This chain links TRBV11-3 with TRBJ2-2, with D perhaps matching TRBD1 (6 bases). Germline loops: CDR1 SGHNT, CDR2 YENEEA. The CDR3 consists of 15 residues. V was pared by 5 bases and J by 0 bases, with 10 bases between.

The J gene is TRBJ1-3, the V gene TRBV2; 7 nucleotides line up with TRBD1. The CDR3 runs 16 residues. Germline V gives CDR1 SNHLY, CDR2 FYNNEI. Losses at the gene ends were 2 bases for V and 2 bases for J; bases not matched to a gene: 6. The CDR3: CASSESMGTAGNTIYF. The CDR3 nucleotides read TGTGCCAGCAGTGAATCCATGGGGACAGCTGGAAACACCATATATTTT. Based on the CDR3 plus reference TRBV2 and TRBJ1-3, the full variable domain is EPEVTQTPSHQVTQMGQEVILRCVPISNHLYFYWYRQILGQKVEFLVSFYNNEISEKSEIFDDQFSVERPDGSNFTLKIRSTKLEDSAMYFCASSESMGTAGNTIYFGEGSWLTVV.

The CDR3 is CASSFQRDRGGDTQYF. CDR3 DNA: TGTGCCAGCAGCTTCCAGAGGGACAGGGGGGGAGATACGCAGTATTTT. The chain is built from TRBV5-6 and TRBJ2-3, with TRBD1 matching over 11 bases. Germline V gives CDR1 SGHDT, CDR2 YYEEEE. CDR3 length: 16 residues. The J segment lost 5 bases and the V segment lost 2 bases, leaving 7 bases of the junction unmatched.

The J gene is TRBJ2-2, the V gene TRBV5-1, with D possibly being TRBD2 (6 bases). V lost 5 bases and J lost 5, with 10 bases in between. Looked up from germline, CDR1 is SGHRS and CDR2 is YFSETQ. This CDR3 is built from 13 residues. The CDR3 nucleotides read TGCGCCAGCAGACCGCGGGAAACCGGGGAGCTGTTTTTT. Protein sequence: CASRPRETGELFF. Based on the CDR3 plus reference TRBV5-1 and TRBJ2-2, the full variable domain is KAGVTQTPRYLIKTRGQQVTLSCSPISGHRSVSWYQQTPGQGLQFLFEYFSETQRNKGNFPGRFSGRQFSNSRSEMNVSTLELGDSALYLCASRPRETGELFFGEGSRLTVL.

This chain's CDR3 is CASKSTDNPNTEAFF. The DNA for the CDR3 is TGTGCCAGCAAATCGACGGACAACCCGAACACTGAAGCTTTCTTT. This chain links TRBV2 with TRBJ1-1; a weak D match, TRBD1 (5 bases). Trimming shortened V by 7 bases and J by 1 base, and 16 bases separated the two germline ends. Looked up from germline, CDR1 is SNHLY and CDR2 is FYNNEI. The CDR3 is 15 amino acids.

This clone appeared a few times. This rearrangement joins TRBV18 to TRBJ2-2; D possibly corresponds to TRBD2 (5 bases). The CDR3 contains 14 residues. Trimming removed 3 bases from V and 4 bases from J, with 9 bases in between. Germline lookup yields CDR1 KGHSH and CDR2 LQKENI. CDR3 protein: CASSPGRGTGELFF. The CDR3 DNA sequence: TGTGCCAGCTCACCCGGACGGGGCACCGGGGAGCTGTTTTTT. The whole variable domain, remainder taken from reference TRBV18 and TRBJ2-2, is NAGVMQNPRHLVRRRGQEARLRCSPMKGHSHVYWYRQLPEEGLKFMVYLQKENIIDESGMPKERFSAEFPKEGPSILRIQQVVRGDSAAYFCASSPGRGTGELFFGEGSRLTVL.

A single count supports this clone. The chain is built from TRBV6-1 and TRBJ1-3, with D possibly being TRBD1 (5 bases). CDR3 size: 15 residues. V was shortened by 9 bases and J by 2 bases, with 17 bases between the two germline ends. Germline V lookup: CDR1 MNHNS, CDR2 SASEGT. The CDR3 coding sequence is TGTGCCAGTAGGACGGGGGGTGTCCCTGGAAACACCATATATTTT. Residues: CASRTGGVPGNTIYF.

The chain couples TRBV28 to TRBJ2-3, with a tentative D call TRBD2 (7 bases). This CDR3 has 17 amino acids. The germline V and J ends were trimmed by 5 bases and 1 base, with 19 bases remaining between them. CDR1 is MDHEN, CDR2 SYDVKM, per germline. The DNA of the CDR3 is TGTGCCAGCAGTCTCCAGATCGGGGGGCGCCGCACAGATACGCAGTATTTT. Its translation: CASSLQIGGRRTDTQYF.